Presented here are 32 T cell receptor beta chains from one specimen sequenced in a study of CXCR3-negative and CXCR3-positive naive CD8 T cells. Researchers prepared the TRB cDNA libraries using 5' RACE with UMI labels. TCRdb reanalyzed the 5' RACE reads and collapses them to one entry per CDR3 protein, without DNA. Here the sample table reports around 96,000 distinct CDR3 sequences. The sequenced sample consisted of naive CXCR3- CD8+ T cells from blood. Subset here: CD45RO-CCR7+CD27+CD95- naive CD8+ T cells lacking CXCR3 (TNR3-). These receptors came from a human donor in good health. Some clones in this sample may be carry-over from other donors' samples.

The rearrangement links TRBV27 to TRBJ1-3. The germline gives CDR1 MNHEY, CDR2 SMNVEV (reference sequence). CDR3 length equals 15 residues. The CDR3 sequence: CASSPLGPLRNTIYF.

The CDR3 sequence is CSGTGAHNEQFF. The chain is built from TRBV29-1 and TRBJ2-1. The CDR3 covers 12 residues. Germline V gives CDR1 SQVTM, CDR2 ANQGSEA.

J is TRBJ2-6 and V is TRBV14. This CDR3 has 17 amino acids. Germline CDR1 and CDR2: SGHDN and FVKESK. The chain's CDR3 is CASSQDRRHSGANVLTF.

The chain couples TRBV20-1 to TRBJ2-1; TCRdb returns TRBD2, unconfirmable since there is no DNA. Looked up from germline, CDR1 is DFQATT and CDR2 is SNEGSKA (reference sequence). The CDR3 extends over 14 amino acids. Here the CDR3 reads CSAREIARDNEQFF.

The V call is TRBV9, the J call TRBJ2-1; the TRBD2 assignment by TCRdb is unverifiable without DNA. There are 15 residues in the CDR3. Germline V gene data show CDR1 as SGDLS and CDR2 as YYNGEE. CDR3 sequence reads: CASGPGLAGANEQFF. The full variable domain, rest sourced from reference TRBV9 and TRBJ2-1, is DSGVTQTPKHLITATGQRVTLRCSPRSGDLSVYWYQQSLDQGLQFLIQYYNGEERAKGNILERFSAQQFPDLHSELNLSSLELGDSALYFCASGPGLAGANEQFFGPGTRLTVL.

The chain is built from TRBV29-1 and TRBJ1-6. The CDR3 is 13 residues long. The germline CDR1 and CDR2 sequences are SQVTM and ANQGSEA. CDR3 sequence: CSVAETSGSPLHF.

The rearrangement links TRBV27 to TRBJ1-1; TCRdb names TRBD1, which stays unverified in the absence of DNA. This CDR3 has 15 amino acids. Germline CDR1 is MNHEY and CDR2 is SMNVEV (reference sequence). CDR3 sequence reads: CASSLWGQGGTEAFF.

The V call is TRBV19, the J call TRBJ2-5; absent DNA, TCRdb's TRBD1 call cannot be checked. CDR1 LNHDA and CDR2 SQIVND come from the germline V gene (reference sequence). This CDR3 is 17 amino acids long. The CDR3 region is CASSMRVGTAAQETQYF.

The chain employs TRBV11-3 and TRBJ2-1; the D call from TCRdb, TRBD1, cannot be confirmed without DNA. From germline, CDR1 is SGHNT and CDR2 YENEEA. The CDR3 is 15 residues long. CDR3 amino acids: CASSFRQGLNNEQFF.

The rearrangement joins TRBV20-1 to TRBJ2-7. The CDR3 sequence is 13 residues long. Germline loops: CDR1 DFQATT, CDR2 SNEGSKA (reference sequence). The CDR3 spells CSARLGGPYEQYF.

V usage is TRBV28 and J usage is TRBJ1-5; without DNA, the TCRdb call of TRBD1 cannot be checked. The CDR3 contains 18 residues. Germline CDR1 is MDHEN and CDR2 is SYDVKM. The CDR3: CASSYYPGRVGGNQPQHF.

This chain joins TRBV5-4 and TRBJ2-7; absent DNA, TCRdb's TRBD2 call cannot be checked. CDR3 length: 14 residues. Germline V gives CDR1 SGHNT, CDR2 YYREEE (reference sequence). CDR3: CASSLWEGSYEQYF.

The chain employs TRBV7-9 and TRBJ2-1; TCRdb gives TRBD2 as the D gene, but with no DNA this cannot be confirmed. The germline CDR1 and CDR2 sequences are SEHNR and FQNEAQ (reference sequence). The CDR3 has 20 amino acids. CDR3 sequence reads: CASSLPLFRAGQGFYNEQFF.

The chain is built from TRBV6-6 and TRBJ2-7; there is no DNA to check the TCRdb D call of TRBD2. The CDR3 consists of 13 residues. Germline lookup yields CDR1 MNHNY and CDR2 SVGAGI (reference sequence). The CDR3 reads CASGLADPNEQYF.

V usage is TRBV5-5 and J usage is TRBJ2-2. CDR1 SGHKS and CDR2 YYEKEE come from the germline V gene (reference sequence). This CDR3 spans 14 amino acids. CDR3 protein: CASSPHPSTGELFF. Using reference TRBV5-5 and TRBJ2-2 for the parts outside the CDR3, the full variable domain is DAGVTQSPTHLIKTRGQQVTLRCSPISGHKSVSWYQQVLGQGPQFIFQYYEKEERGRGNFPDRFSARQFPNYSSELNVNALLLGDSALYLCASSPHPSTGELFFGEGSRLTVL.

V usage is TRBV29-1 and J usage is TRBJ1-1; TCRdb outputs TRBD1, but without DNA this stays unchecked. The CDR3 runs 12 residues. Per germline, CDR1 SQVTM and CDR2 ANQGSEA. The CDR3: CSVPQANTEAFF.

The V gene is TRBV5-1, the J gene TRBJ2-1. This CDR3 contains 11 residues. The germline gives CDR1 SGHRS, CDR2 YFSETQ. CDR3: CASSFYNEQFF.

Here the CDR3 reads CSARDDMTSPPDNYGYTF. The V call is TRBV20-1, the J call TRBJ1-2. CDR3 length: 18 amino acids. Germline V gives CDR1 DFQATT, CDR2 SNEGSKA (reference sequence).

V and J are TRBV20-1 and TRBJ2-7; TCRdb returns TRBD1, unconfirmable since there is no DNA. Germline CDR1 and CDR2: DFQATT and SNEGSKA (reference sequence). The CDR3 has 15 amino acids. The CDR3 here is CSARVLAGGTYEQYF.

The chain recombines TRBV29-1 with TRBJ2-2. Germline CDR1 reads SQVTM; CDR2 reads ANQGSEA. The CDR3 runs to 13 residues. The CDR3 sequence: CSVLKSNTGELFF.

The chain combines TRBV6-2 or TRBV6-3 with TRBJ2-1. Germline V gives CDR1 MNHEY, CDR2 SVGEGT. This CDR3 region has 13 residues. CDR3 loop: CASSFTWVNEQFF.

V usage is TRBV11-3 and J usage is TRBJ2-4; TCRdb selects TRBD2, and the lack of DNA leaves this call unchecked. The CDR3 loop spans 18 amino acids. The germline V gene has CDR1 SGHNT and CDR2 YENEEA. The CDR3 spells CASSFIKCPGGAKNIQYF.

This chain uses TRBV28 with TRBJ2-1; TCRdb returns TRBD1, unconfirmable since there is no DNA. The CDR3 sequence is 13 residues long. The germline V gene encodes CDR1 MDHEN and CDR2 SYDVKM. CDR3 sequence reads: CASSLSTGNEQFF.

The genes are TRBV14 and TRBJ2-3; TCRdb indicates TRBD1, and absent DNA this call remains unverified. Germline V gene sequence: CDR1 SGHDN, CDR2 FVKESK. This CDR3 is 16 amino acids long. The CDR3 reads CASSPTETYLTDTQYF.

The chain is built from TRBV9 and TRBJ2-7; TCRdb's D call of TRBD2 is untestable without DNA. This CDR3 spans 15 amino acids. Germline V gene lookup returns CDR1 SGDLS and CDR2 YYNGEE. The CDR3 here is CASSPSGSLPYEQYF.

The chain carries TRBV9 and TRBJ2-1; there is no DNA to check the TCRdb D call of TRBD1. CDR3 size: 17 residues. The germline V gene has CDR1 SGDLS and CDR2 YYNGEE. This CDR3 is CASSPRTDRGRLNEQFF.

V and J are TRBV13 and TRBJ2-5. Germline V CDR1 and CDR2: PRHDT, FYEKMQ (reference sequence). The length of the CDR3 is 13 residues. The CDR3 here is CASSLGSIETQYF. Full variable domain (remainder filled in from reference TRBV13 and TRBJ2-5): AAGVIQSPRHLIKEKRETATLKCYPIPRHDTVYWYQQGPGQDPQFLISFYEKMQSDKGSIPDRFSAQQFSDYHSELNMSSLELGDSALYFCASSLGSIETQYFGPGTRLLVL.

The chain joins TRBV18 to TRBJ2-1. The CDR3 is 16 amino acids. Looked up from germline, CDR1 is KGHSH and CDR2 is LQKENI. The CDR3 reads CASSPPDSLSYNEQFF.

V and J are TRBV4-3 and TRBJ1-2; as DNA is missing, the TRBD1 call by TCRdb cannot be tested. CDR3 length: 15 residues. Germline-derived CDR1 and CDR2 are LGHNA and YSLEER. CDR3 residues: CASSQDLWTGYGYTF.

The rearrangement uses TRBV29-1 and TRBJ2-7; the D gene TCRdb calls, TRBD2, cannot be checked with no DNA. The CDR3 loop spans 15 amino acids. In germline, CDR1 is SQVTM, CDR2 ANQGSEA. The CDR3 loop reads CSVEGLAGASYEQYF.

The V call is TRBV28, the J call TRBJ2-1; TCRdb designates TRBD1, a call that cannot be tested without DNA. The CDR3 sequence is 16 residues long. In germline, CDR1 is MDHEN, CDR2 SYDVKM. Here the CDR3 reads CASSLFQGSSYNEQFF.

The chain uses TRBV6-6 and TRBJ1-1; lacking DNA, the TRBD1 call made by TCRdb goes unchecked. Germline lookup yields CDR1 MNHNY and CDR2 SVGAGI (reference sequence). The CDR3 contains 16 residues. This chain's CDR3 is CASSYSGQVTLTEAFF.